A selection of T cell receptor beta chains follows, all from one sample in a study of shared clonotypes between healthy human individuals. TCRdb's copy holds only in-frame clones and misses some; the assay was immunoSEQ multiplex PCR. Of approximately 2.5 million clones detected, approximately 94% appear once; the ten largest clones hold over 0.12%. Sequencing was done on a sample of naive CD4+ T cells sorted from blood. These receptors all come from a man aged 18 to 29 in good health. Both conserved end residues are part of each CDR3. The D gene is left open where the match is weak. Size is omitted from some rows. Given values are once, few, many or a class for expanded clones.

CDR3: CASSPGGQHNEQFF; DNA: TGTGCCAGCAGTCCAGGGGGACAGCACAATGAGCAGTTCTTC; J: TRBJ2-1; V: TRBV28; size: NA; D: TRBD1
CDR3: CASSYQGYGYTF; DNA: TGTGCCAGCAGTTACCAGGGGTATGGCTACACCTTC; J: TRBJ1-2; V: TRBV6-5; size: once; D: NA
CDR3: CASSLDQTGFVYGYTF; DNA: TGTGCCAGCAGCTTAGATCAGACAGGTTTCGTCTATGGCTACACCTTC; J: TRBJ1-2; V: TRBV7-9; size: NA; D: NA
CDR3: CASSQETGTLNRGSANVLTF; DNA: TGCGCCAGCAGCCAGGAAACCGGGACCCTAAATCGAGGTAGTGCCAACGTCCTGACTTTC; J: TRBJ2-6; V: TRBV4-3; size: NA; D: NA
CDR3: CASSFSGGRTEAFF; DNA: TGTGCCAGCAGTTTTTCCGGGGGAAGGACTGAAGCTTTCTTT; J: TRBJ1-1; V: TRBV28; size: NA; D: NA
CDR3: CASSLTGGDTEAFF; DNA: TGTGCCAGCAGCTTGACGGGTGGGGACACTGAAGCTTTCTTT; J: TRBJ1-1; V: TRBV7-2; size: NA; D: NA
CDR3: CAWSVLAGGEQYF; DNA: TGTGCCTGGAGTGTACTAGCGGGAGGCGAGCAGTACTTC; J: TRBJ2-7; V: TRBV30; size: NA; D: TRBD2
CDR3: CASSVGDIQYF; DNA: TGTGCCAGCAGCGTAGGAGACATTCAGTACTTC; J: TRBJ2-4; V: TRBV9; size: few; D: NA
CDR3: CASSVDRGRQDTQYF; DNA: TGTGCCAGCAGCGTAGATCGAGGGAGGCAAGATACGCAGTATTTT; J: TRBJ2-3; V: TRBV9; size: NA; D: NA
CDR3: CASSSITGSYEAFF; DNA: TGTGCCAGCAGCTCGATCACAGGGTCCTATGAAGCTTTCTTT; J: TRBJ1-1; V: TRBV5-4; size: NA; D: NA
CDR3: CASYTPGGAHEQYF; DNA: TGTGCCAGCTACACCCCTGGGGGGGCCCACGAGCAGTACTTC; J: TRBJ2-7; V: TRBV28; size: NA; D: NA
CDR3: CASSPTTDHNEQFF; DNA: TGTGCCAGCAGCCCAACTACGGATCACAATGAGCAGTTCTTC; J: TRBJ2-1; V: TRBV7-3; size: NA; D: NA
CDR3: CASTGVGETQYF; DNA: TGTGCCAGCACCGGCGTAGGGGAGACCCAGTACTTC; J: TRBJ2-5; V: TRBV28; size: NA; D: NA
CDR3: CASSSQDRASGYTF; DNA: TGTGCCAGCAGCTCCCAAGACAGGGCCAGTGGCTACACCTTC; J: TRBJ1-2; V: TRBV28; size: NA; D: TRBD1
CDR3: CASSSGVFGYYEQYF; DNA: TGCGCCAGCAGCTCGGGGGTGTTTGGATACTACGAGCAGTACTTC; J: TRBJ2-7; V: TRBV5-1; size: NA; D: NA
CDR3: CASSLVGTSGYNEQFF; DNA: TGCGCCAGCAGCTTGGTCGGGACTAGCGGATACAATGAGCAGTTCTTC; J: TRBJ2-1; V: TRBV5-1; size: once; D: TRBD2
CDR3: CASRGTSGIGYEQYF; DNA: TGTGCCAGCCGAGGGACTAGCGGGATAGGGTACGAGCAGTACTTC; J: TRBJ2-7; V: TRBV2; size: NA; D: TRBD2
CDR3: CASSLDSGGVFNQPQHF; DNA: TGTGCCAGCAGCTTAGATTCCGGAGGGGTGTTCAATCAGCCCCAGCATTTT; J: TRBJ1-5; V: TRBV7-2; size: NA; D: NA
CDR3: CASSLTEETQYF; DNA: TGCGCCAGCAGCTTGACAGAAGAGACCCAGTACTTC; J: TRBJ2-5; V: TRBV5-1; size: NA; D: NA
CDR3: CASSELGGGSTDTQYF; DNA: TGTGCCAGCAGTGAATTAGGCGGGGGGAGCACAGATACGCAGTATTTT; J: TRBJ2-3; V: TRBV6-1; size: NA; D: TRBD2
CDR3: CASSQQETQYF; DNA: TGTGCCAGCAGTCAACAAGAGACCCAGTACTTC; J: TRBJ2-5; V: TRBV6-5; size: NA; D: NA
CDR3: CATSRAERHGYTF; DNA: TGTGCCACCTCGCGGGCAGAAAGACATGGCTACACCTTC; J: TRBJ1-2; V: TRBV28; size: NA; D: NA
CDR3: CASSEYISSGANVLTF; DNA: TGTGCCAGCAGTGAATATATTAGCTCTGGGGCCAACGTCCTGACTTTC; J: TRBJ2-6; V: TRBV25-1; size: NA; D: NA
CDR3: CASSARTANTGELFF; DNA: TGTGCCAGCAGCGCCCGGACAGCGAACACCGGGGAGCTGTTTTTT; J: TRBJ2-2; V: TRBV7-9; size: NA; D: NA
CDR3: CASSYMVGGSSTDTQYF; DNA: TGTGCCAGCAGCTATATGGTGGGGGGGTCTAGCACAGATACGCAGTATTTT; J: TRBJ2-3; V: TRBV5-4; size: NA; D: TRBD2
CDR3: CASSPDRGNYEQYF; DNA: TGTGCCAGCAGCCCGGACAGGGGAAACTACGAGCAGTACTTC; J: TRBJ2-7; V: TRBV2; size: NA; D: TRBD1
CDR3: CARSSQGEDEQFF; DNA: TGTGCCAGAAGCAGTCAGGGGGAGGATGAGCAGTTCTTC; J: TRBJ2-1; V: TRBV5-3; size: NA; D: NA
CDR3: CASSPPVRGTEAFF; DNA: TGTGCCAGCAGCCCCCCAGTCAGGGGCACTGAAGCTTTCTTT; J: TRBJ1-1; V: TRBV4-2; size: NA; D: NA
CDR3: CASSLGGGYEQYF; DNA: TGTGCCAGCAGCTTGGGGGGGGGCTACGAGCAGTACTTC; J: TRBJ2-7; V: TRBV5-4; size: NA; D: TRBD2
CDR3: CASSRDSLNEKLFF; DNA: TGTGCCAGCAGCCGGGACAGCCTTAATGAAAAACTGTTTTTT; J: TRBJ1-4; V: TRBV7-2; size: NA; D: TRBD1
CDR3: CASSLTGTGLVNEQFF; DNA: TGTGCCAGCAGCTTAACCGGGACAGGGCTTGTCAATGAGCAGTTCTTC; J: TRBJ2-1; V: TRBV7-2; size: NA; D: TRBD1
CDR3: CASRRTAYQETQYF; DNA: TGTGCCAGCAGGAGGACAGCGTACCAAGAGACCCAGTACTTC; J: TRBJ2-5; V: TRBV2; size: NA; D: NA
CDR3: CASSQDTQGAETQYF; DNA: TGCGCCAGCAGCCAAGATACCCAGGGGGCAGAGACCCAGTACTTC; J: TRBJ2-5; V: TRBV4-3; size: NA; D: TRBD1
CDR3: CASTPNSNQPQHF; DNA: TGTGCCAGTACCCCAAATAGCAATCAGCCCCAGCATTTT; J: TRBJ1-5; V: TRBV19; size: NA; D: NA
CDR3: CASSLGPGAAYEQYF; DNA: TGTGCCAGCAGCTTAGGTCCAGGGGCGGCCTACGAGCAGTACTTC; J: TRBJ2-7; V: TRBV7-9; size: NA; D: NA
CDR3: CASSLVEGFKNIQYF; DNA: TGCGCCAGCAGCTTGGTCGAAGGGTTCAAAAACATTCAGTACTTC; J: TRBJ2-4; V: TRBV5-1; size: NA; D: NA
CDR3: CASSLGGTGEQPQHF; DNA: TGTGCCAGCAGCTTGGGTGGGACAGGGGAACAGCCCCAGCATTTT; J: TRBJ1-5; V: TRBV5-4; size: NA; D: TRBD1
CDR3: CASSSRDSERSGELFF; DNA: TGTGCCAGCAGCTCTAGGGACTCTGAGAGGTCCGGGGAGCTGTTTTTT; J: TRBJ2-2; V: TRBV7-9; size: NA; D: NA
CDR3: CASSVLPAGGTEAFF; DNA: TGCGCCAGCAGTGTCCTACCAGCGGGTGGTACTGAAGCTTTCTTT; J: TRBJ1-1; V: TRBV10-2; size: NA; D: NA
CDR3: CASSMDRGMGFLTGELFF; DNA: TGTGCCAGCAGTATGGACAGGGGGATGGGGTTTCTCACCGGGGAGCTGTTTTTT; J: TRBJ2-2; V: TRBV27; size: NA; D: TRBD1
CDR3: CASSDTSQPQHF; DNA: TGTGCCAGCAGTGACACTAGTCAGCCCCAGCATTTT; J: TRBJ1-5; V: TRBV2; size: NA; D: NA
CDR3: CASSSPGSSTDTQYF; DNA: TGTGCCAGCAGCTCTCCGGGATCTAGCACAGATACGCAGTATTTT; J: TRBJ2-3; V: TRBV7-2; size: NA; D: NA
CDR3: CASSPSGGKNTGELFF; DNA: TGTGCCAGCAGCCCTAGCGGGGGGAAAAACACCGGGGAGCTGTTTTTT; J: TRBJ2-2; V: TRBV5-8; size: NA; D: TRBD2
CDR3: CASSPLGQGYTF; DNA: TGCGCCAGCAGCCCCCTTGGACAAGGCTACACCTTC; J: TRBJ1-2; V: TRBV5-1; size: NA; D: NA
CDR3: CAWSKRGGFENEQFF; DNA: TGTGCCTGGAGTAAGCGGGGGGGCTTTGAAAATGAGCAGTTCTTC; J: TRBJ2-1; V: TRBV30; size: NA; D: TRBD2
CDR3: CASSITRDRGGGQYF; DNA: TGTGCCAGTAGTATAACGAGGGACAGGGGAGGTGGGCAGTATTTT; J: TRBJ2-3; V: TRBV19; size: NA; D: TRBD1
CDR3: CASREESIDEKLFF; DNA: TGTGCCAGCAGGGAGGAGAGTATAGATGAAAAACTGTTTTTT; J: TRBJ1-4; V: TRBV2; size: NA; D: NA
CDR3: CASSSIIVKQGTVYGYTF; DNA: TGTGCCAGCAGCTCAATAATAGTTAAACAGGGGACTGTCTATGGCTACACCTTC; J: TRBJ1-2; V: TRBV5-6; size: NA; D: TRBD1
CDR3: CSVAVSGLPGSMGYTF; DNA: TGCAGCGTTGCTGTGTCGGGGCTCCCTGGGTCTATGGGCTACACCTTC; J: TRBJ1-2; V: TRBV29-1; size: NA; D: NA
CDR3: CASSNINQETQYF; DNA: TGTGCCAGCTCAAACATAAACCAAGAGACCCAGTACTTC; J: TRBJ2-5; V: TRBV18; size: NA; D: NA
CDR3: CASSKYRDGELFF; DNA: TGTGCCAGCTCAAAATACAGGGACGGGGAGCTGTTTTTT; J: TRBJ2-2; V: TRBV18; size: NA; D: NA
CDR3: CAISESTGLNEKLFF; DNA: TGTGCCATCAGTGAGTCGACAGGGCTTAATGAAAAACTGTTTTTT; J: TRBJ1-4; V: TRBV10-3; size: NA; D: TRBD1
CDR3: CASSLGWTGAGETQYF; DNA: TGCGCCAGCAGCTTGGGATGGACAGGCGCGGGCGAGACCCAGTACTTC; J: TRBJ2-5; V: TRBV5-1; size: NA; D: TRBD1
CDR3: CASSLSRPSLNEQFF; DNA: TGTGCCAGCAGCCTTTCGAGGCCTAGTCTTAATGAGCAGTTCTTC; J: TRBJ2-1; V: TRBV7-2; size: NA; D: NA
CDR3: CASSRSGGIYQETQYF; DNA: TGTGCCAGCAGCCGTTCCGGGGGGATTTACCAAGAGACCCAGTACTTC; J: TRBJ2-5; V: TRBV13; size: NA; D: TRBD2
CDR3: CASRGQGVSNYGYTF; DNA: TGTGCCAGCAGAGGACAGGGGGTATCTAACTATGGCTACACCTTC; J: TRBJ1-2; V: TRBV28; size: NA; D: TRBD1